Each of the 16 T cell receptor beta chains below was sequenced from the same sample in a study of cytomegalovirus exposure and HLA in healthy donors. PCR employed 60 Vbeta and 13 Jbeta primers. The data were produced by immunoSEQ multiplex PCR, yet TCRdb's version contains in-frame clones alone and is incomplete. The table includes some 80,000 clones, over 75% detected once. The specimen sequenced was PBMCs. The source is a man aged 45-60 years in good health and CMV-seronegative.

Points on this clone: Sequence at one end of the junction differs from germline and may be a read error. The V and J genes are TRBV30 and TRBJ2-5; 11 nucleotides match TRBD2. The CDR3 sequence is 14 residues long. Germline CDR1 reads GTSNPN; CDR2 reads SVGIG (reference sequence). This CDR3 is CAWTLAGGQGTQYF. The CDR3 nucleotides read TGTGCCTGGACGCTAGCGGGGGGTCAAGGGACCCAGTACTTC.

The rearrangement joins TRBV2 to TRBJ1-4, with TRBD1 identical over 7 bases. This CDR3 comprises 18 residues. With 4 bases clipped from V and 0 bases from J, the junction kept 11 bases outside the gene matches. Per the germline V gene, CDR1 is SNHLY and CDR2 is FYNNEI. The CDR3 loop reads CASSASVRGKSTNEKLFF. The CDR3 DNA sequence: TGTGCCAGCAGTGCTTCGGTCAGGGGGAAGTCAACTAATGAAAAACTGTTTTTT.

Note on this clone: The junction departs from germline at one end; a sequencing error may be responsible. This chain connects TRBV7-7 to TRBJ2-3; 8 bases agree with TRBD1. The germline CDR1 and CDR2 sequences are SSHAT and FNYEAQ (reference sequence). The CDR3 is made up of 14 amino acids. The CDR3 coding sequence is TGTGCTAGCAGCTTGGCAGGGGGCAAGGACACGCAGTATTTT. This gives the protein CASSLAGGKDTQYF.

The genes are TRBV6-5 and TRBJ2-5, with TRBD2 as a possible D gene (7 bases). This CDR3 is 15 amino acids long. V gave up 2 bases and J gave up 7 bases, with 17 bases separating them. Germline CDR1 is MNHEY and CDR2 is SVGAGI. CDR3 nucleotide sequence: TGTGCCAGCAGTTACGGTGGGGGGGGCTTCGGGACCCAGTACTTC. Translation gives CASSYGGGGFGTQYF.

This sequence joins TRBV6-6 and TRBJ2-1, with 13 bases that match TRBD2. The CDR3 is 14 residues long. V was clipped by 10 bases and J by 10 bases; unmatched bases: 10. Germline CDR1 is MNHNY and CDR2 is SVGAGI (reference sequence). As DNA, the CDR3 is TGTGCCACCCAAGGACTAGCGGGGGTTGCCGAGCAGTTCTTC. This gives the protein CATQGLAGVAEQFF.

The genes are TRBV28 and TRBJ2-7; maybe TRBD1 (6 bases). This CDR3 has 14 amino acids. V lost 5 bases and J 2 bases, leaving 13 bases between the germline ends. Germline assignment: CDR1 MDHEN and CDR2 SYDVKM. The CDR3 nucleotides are TGTGCCAGCAGTCTCCTCTCAGGGGCCTACGAGCAGTACTTC. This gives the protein CASSLLSGAYEQYF.

The CDR3 nucleotides are TGTGCCAGCAGCTTAGCGTTCGGCTACAATGAGCAGTTCTTC. This translates into CASSLAFGYNEQFF. The chain couples TRBV7-2 to TRBJ2-1; D is uncertain. The germline CDR1 and CDR2 sequences are SGHTA and FQGNSA. CDR3 length: 14 residues. The germline V and J ends were trimmed by 0 bases and 3 bases, with 6 bases remaining between them.

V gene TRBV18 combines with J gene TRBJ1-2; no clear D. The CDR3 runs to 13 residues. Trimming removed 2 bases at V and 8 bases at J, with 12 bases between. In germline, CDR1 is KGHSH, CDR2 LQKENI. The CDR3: CASSPSRESGYTF. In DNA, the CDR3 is TGTGCCAGCTCACCATCAAGGGAGAGCGGCTACACCTTC.

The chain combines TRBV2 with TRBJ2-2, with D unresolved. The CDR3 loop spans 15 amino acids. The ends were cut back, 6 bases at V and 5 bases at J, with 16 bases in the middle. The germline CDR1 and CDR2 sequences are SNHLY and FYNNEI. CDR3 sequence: CASRGRSVLTGELFF. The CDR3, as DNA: TGTGCCAGCAGAGGTAGAAGCGTTCTAACCGGGGAGCTGTTTTTT. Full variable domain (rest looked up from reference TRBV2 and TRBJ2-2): EPEVTQTPSHQVTQMGQEVILRCVPISNHLYFYWYRQILGQKVEFLVSFYNNEISEKSEIFDDQFSVERPDGSNFTLKIRSTKLEDSAMYFCASRGRSVLTGELFFGEGSRLTVL.

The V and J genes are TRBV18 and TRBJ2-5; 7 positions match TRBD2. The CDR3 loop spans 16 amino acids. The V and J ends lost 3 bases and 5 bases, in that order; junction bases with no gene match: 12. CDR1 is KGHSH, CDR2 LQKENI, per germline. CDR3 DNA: TGTGCCAGCTCACCCCAAGAAGCGGGGTTAGTGGAGACCCAGTACTTC. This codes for CASSPQEAGLVETQYF.

CDR3 protein: CASSIMGQGAMDTQYF. DNA of the CDR3: TGTGCCAGTAGTATAATGGGACAGGGGGCGATGGATACGCAGTATTTT. The gene calls are TRBV19 and TRBJ2-3; TRBD1 matches 12 bases. V lost 2 bases and J lost 6; bases outside the gene matches: 6. This CDR3 comprises 16 residues. CDR1 and CDR2 from the germline V gene are LNHDA and SQIVND (reference sequence). The whole variable domain, filled in from reference TRBV19 and TRBJ2-3, reads DGGITQSPKYLFRKEGQNVTLSCEQNLNHDAMYWYRQDPGQGLRLIYYSQIVNDFQKGDIAEGYSVSREKKESFPLTVTSAQKNPTAFYLCASSIMGQGAMDTQYFGPGTRLTVL.

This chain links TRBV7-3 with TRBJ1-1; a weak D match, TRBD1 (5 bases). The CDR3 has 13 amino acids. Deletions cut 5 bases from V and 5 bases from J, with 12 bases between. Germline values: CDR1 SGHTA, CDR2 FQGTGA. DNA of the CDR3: TGTGCCAGCAGCCTTGGGGGGGAGACTGAAGCTTTCTTT. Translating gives CASSLGGETEAFF. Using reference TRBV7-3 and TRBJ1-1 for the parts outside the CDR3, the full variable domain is GAGVSQTPSNKVTEKGKYVELRCDPISGHTALYWYRQSLGQGPEFLIYFQGTGAADDSGLPNDRFFAVRPEGSVSTLKIQRTERGDSAVYLCASSLGGETEAFFGQGTRLTVV.

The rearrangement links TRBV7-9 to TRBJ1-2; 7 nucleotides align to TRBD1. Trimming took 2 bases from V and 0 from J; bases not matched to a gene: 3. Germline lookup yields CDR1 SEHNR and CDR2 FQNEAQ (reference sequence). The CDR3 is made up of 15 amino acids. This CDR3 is CASSLWGTANYGYTF. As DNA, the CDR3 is TGTGCCAGCAGCTTATGGGGGACAGCTAACTATGGCTACACCTTC.

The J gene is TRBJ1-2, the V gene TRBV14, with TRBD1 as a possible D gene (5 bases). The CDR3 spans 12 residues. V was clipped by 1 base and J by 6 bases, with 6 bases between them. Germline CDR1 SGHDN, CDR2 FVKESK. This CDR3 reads CASSQGQHGYTF. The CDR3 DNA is TGTGCCAGCAGCCAAGGACAGCATGGCTACACCTTC.

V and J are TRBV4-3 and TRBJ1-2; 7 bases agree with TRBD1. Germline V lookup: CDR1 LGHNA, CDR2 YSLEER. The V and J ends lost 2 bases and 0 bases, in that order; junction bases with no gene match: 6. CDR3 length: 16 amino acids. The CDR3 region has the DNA TGCGCCAGCAGCCAAAACCCGGGACAGTCTAACTATGGCTACACCTTC. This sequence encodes CASSQNPGQSNYGYTF.

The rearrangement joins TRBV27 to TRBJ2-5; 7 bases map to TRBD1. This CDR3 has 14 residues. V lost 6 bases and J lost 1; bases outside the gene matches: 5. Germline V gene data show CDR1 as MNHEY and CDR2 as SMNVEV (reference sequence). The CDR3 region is CASSRDSSQETQYF. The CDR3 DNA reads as TGTGCCAGCAGCCGGGACAGCTCCCAAGAGACCCAGTACTTC.